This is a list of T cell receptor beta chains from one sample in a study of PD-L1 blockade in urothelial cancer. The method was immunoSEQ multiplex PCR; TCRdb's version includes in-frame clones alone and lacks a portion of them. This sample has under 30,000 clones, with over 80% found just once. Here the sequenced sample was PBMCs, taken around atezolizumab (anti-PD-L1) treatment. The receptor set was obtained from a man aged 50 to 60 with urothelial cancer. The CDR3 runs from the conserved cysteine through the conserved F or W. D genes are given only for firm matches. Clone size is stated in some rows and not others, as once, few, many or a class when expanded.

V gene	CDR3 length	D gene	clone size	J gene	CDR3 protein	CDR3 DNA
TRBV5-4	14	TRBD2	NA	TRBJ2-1	CASSLVAGSDEQFF	TGTGCCAGCAGCCTCGTAGCGGGAAGCGATGAGCAGTTCTTC
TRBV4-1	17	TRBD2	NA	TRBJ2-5	CASSPRTSGGARETQYF	TGCGCCAGCAGCCCCCGGACTAGCGGGGGGGCCAGGGAGACCCAGTACTTC
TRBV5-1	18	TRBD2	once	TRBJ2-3	CASSAKPSGGTGTDTQYF	TGCGCCAGCAGCGCTAAGCCTAGCGGGGGGACAGGCACAGATACGCAGTATTTT
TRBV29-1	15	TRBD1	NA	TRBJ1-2	CSVGRRTGQDYGYTF	TGCAGCGTTGGCAGAAGGACAGGGCAGGACTATGGCTACACCTTC
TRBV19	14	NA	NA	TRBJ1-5	CASSTRGQNQPQHF	TGTGCCAGCTCGACCAGGGGACAAAATCAGCCCCAGCATTTT
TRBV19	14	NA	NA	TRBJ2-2	CASTAGPNTGELFF	TGTGCCAGTACGGCAGGCCCGAACACCGGGGAGCTGTTTTTT
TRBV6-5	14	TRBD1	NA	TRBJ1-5	CASSYTRGDQPQHF	TGTGCCAGCAGTTACACCAGGGGGGATCAGCCCCAGCATTTT
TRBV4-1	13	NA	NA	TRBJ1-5	CASSQTENQPQHF	TGCGCCAGCAGCCAGACGGAGAATCAGCCCCAGCATTTT
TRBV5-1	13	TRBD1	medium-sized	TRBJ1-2	CASSYGQDYGYTF	TGCGCCAGCAGCTACGGACAGGACTATGGCTACACCTTC
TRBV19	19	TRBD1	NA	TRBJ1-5	CASSGFTGGVIKSNQPQHF	TGTGCCAGTAGTGGGTTCACAGGGGGGGTTATAAAGAGCAATCAGCCCCAGCATTTT
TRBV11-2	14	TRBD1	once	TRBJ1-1	CASSSFTGGTEAFF	TGTGCCAGCAGCTCCTTTACAGGGGGTACTGAAGCTTTCTTT
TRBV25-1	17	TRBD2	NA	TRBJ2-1	CASSELAGSFSYNEQFF	TGTGCCAGCAGTGAACTAGCGGGATCCTTCTCCTACAATGAGCAGTTCTTC
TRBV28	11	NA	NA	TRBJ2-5	CASSTRETQYF	TGTGCCAGCAGTACCAGGGAGACCCAGTACTTC
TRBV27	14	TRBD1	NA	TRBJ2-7	CASSSGTETYEQYF	TGTGCCAGCAGTTCCGGGACAGAGACCTACGAGCAGTACTTC
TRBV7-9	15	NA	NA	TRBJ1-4	CASSSGTPVDEKLFF	TGTGCCAGCAGCTCCGGGACACCGGTGGATGAAAAACTGTTTTTT
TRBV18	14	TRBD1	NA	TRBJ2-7	CASSQGQSSYEQYF	TGTGCCAGCTCGCAGGGACAGAGCTCCTACGAGCAGTACTTC
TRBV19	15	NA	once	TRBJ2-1	CASSIKHSSYNEQFF	TGTGCCAGTAGTATAAAGCATAGCTCCTACAATGAGCAGTTCTTC
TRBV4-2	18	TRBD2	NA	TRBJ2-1	CASSPRLAGGAPLNEQFF	TGTGCCAGCAGCCCCAGACTAGCGGGAGGGGCCCCTCTTAATGAGCAGTTCTTC